This T cell receptor beta chain was observed in a study of T-cell reconstitution after alpha-beta-depleted transplantation in children. Researchers prepared the TCRbeta library using unique molecular identifiers, the study reports. Using its own MiXCR run on the PCR reads, TCRdb lists one record per CDR3 protein. The sample gives about 610,000 distinct CDR3 sequences, roughly a tenth of which show up once; 4% to 5% is in the top ten. Germline V CDR1 and CDR2: SQVTM, ANQGSEA. CDR3 length: 11 residues. The V end was cut by 7 bases, the J end by 5 bases, with 11 bases between. The V gene is TRBV29-1, the J gene TRBJ1-2, with D possibly being TRBD1 (5 bases). The sample here was PBMCs from the stem cell graft donor, taken from the stem cell graft. The TCR originated in a human donor who donated a stem cell graft to a child with acute myeloid leukemia. The DNA of the CDR3 is TGCAGCGGGCAGGGAGGGTATGGCTACACCTTC. As protein: CSGQGGYGYTF.